Here is one TCR beta chain with its context. Seattle's cohort entered during active infection and was followed longitudinally. This sample stems from a study of blood T cell repertoires in COVID-19. Study-wide context: The United States, Italy and Spain supplied acute and convalescent COVID-19 samples. The cDNA or gDNA used as material had been derived from T cells, B-cell-depleted T cells, or PBMCs.

Authors' processing steps: The assay estimated nucleated cells by amplifying reference gene primers. The table came from immunoSEQ multiplex PCR; TCRdb's copy has only in-frame clones and leaves some out. The V and J calls and clone size are taken from that table; D and trimming were inferred from the DNA. The sample includes 300,000 to 400,000 clones, around 87% seen only once; the top ten take about 6.9%. The source is a woman in her fifties or sixties with COVID-19, enrolled during active disease. Sequencing was done on a sample of peripheral blood.

CDR3 coding DNA: TGTGCCAGCAGCCGCGACAGGGCAACTAATGAAAAACTGTTTTTT. It encodes CASSRDRATNEKLFF. The rearrangement joins TRBV13 to TRBJ1-4; 7 nucleotides agree with TRBD1. The CDR3 is 15 amino acids. The junction had 3 bases not matched to a gene; V was cut back by 5 bases and J by 0 bases. The germline V gene has CDR1 PRHDT and CDR2 FYEKMQ (reference sequence).